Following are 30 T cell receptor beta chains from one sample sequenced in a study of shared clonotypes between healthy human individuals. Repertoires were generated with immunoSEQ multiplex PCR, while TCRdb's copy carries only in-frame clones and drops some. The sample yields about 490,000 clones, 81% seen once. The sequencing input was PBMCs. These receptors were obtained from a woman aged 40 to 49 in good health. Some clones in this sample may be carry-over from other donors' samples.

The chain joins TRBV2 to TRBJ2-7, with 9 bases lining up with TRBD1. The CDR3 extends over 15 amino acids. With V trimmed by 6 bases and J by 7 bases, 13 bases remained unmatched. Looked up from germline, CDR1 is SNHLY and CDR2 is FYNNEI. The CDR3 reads CASRLLLGQGGEQYF. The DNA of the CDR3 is TGTGCCAGCAGACTTCTTCTGGGACAGGGCGGTGAGCAGTACTTC. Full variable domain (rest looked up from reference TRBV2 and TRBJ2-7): EPEVTQTPSHQVTQMGQEVILRCVPISNHLYFYWYRQILGQKVEFLVSFYNNEISEKSEIFDDQFSVERPDGSNFTLKIRSTKLEDSAMYFCASRLLLGQGGEQYFGPGTRLTVT.

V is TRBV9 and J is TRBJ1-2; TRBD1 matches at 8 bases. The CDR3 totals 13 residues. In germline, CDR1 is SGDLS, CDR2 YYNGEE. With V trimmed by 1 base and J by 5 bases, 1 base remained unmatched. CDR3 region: CASSVQGAYGYTF. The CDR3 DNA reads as TGTGCCAGCAGCGTACAGGGGGCGTATGGCTACACCTTC.

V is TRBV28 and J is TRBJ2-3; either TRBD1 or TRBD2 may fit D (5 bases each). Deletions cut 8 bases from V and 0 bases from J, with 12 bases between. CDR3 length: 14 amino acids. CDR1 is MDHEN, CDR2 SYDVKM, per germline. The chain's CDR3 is CASRSGASTDTQYF. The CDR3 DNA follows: TGTGCCAGCCGTTCCGGGGCTAGCACAGATACGCAGTATTTT. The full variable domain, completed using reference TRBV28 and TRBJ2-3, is DVKVTQSSRYLVKRTGEKVFLECVQDMDHENMFWYRQDPGLGLRLIYFSYDVKMKEKGDIPEGYSVSREKKERFSLILESASTNQTSMYLCASRSGASTDTQYFGPGTRLTVL.

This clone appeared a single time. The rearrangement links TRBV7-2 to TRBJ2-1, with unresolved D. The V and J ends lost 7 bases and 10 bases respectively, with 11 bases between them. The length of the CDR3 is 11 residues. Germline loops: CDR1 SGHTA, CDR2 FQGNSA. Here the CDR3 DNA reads TGTGCCAGCACTCCCCGGGCAGAGCAGTTCTTC. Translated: CASTPRAEQFF.

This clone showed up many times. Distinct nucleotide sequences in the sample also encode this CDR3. The CDR3: CAIREREGSYNEQFF. The DNA for the CDR3 is TGTGCCATCAGGGAGCGGGAGGGTTCCTACAATGAGCAGTTCTTC. The chain links TRBV10-3 to TRBJ2-1; TRBD2 matches at 10 bases. CDR1 ENHRY and CDR2 SYGVKD come from the germline V gene. The CDR3 totals 15 residues. Trimming took 6 bases from V and 1 from J; bases not matched to a gene: 3.

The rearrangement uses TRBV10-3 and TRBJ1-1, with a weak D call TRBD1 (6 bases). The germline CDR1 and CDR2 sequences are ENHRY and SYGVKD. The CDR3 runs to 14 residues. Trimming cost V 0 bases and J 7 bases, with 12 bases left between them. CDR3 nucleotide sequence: TGTGCCATCAGTGAGTCGGGGGCGGTCTTTGAAGCTTTCTTT. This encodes CAISESGAVFEAFF.

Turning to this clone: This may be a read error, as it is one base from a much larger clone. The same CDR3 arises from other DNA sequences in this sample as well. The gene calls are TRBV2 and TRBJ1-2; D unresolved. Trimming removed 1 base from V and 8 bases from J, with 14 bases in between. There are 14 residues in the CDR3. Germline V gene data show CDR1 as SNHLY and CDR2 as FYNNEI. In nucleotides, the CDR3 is TGTGCCAGCAGTGAAGGGGGAACAGTGTACGGCTACACCTTC. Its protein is CASSEGGTVYGYTF.

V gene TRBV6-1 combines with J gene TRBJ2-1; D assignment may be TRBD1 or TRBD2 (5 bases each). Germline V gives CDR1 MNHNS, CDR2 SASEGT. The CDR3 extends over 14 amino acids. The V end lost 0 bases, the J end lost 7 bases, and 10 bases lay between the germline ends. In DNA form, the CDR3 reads TGTGCCAGCAGTGAAGCAGTAGAGGGGAATGAGCAGTTCTTC. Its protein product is CASSEAVEGNEQFF.

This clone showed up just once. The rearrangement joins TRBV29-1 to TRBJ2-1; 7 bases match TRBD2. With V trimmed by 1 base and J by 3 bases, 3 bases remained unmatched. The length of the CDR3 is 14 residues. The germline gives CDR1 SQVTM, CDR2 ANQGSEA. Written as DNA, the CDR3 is TGCAGCGTTGAAGGGGAGGGGTTCTACAATGAGCAGTTCTTC. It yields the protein CSVEGEGFYNEQFF.

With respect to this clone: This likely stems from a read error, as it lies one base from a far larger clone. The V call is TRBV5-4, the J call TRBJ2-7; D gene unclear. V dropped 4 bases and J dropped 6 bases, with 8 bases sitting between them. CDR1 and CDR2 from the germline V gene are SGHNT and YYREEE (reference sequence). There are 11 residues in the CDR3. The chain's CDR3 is CASSRYCEQYF. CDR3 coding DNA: TGTGCCAGCAGCCGTTACTGCGAGCAGTACTTC.

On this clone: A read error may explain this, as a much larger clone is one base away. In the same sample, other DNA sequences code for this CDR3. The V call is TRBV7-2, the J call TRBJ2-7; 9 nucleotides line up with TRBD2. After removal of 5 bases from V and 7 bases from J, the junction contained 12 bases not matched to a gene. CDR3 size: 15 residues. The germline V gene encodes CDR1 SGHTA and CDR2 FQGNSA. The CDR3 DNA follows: TGTGCCAGCAGCGAACCCCCGGGACTAGCACATGAGCAGTACTTC. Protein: CASSEPPGLAHEQYF. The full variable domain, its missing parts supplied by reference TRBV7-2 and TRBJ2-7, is GAGVSQSPSNKVTEKGKDVELRCDPISGHTALYWYRQSLGQGLEFLIYFQGNSAPDKSGLPSDRFSAERTGGSVSTLTIQRTQQEDSAVYLCASSEPPGLAHEQYFGPGTRLTVT.

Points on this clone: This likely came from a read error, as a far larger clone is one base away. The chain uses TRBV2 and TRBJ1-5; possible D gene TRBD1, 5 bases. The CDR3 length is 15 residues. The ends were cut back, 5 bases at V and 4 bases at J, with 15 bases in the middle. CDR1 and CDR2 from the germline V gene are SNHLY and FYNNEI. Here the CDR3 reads CASSPLGTRNQPQHF. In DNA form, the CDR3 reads TGTGCCAGCAGTCCACTCGGGACCAGGAATCAGCCCCAGCATTTT. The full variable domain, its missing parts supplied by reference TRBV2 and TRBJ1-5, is EPEVTQTPSHQVTQMGQEVILRCVPISNHLYFYWYRQILGQKVEFLVSFYNNEISEKSEIFDDQFSVERPDGSNFTLKIRSTKLEDSAMYFCASSPLGTRNQPQHFGDGTRLSIL.

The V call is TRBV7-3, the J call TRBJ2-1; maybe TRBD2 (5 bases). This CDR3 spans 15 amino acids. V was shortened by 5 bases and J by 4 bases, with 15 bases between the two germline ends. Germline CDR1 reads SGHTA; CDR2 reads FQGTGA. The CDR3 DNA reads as TGTGCCAGCAGCCGGAACGCCGGGAAATACAATGAGCAGTTCTTC. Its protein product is CASSRNAGKYNEQFF.

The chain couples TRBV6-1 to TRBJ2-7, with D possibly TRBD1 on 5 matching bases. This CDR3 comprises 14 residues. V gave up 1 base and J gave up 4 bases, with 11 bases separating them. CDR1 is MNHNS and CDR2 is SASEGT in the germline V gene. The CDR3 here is CASSEGVRAYEQYF. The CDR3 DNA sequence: TGTGCCAGCAGTGAAGGCGTCAGGGCGTACGAGCAGTACTTC.

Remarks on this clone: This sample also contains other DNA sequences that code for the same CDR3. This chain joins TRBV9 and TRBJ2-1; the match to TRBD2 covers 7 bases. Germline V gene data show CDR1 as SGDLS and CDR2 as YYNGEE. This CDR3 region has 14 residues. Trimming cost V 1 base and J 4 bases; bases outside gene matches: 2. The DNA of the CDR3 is TGTGCCAGCAGCGTATCGGGGGGATACAATGAGCAGTTCTTC. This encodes CASSVSGGYNEQFF.

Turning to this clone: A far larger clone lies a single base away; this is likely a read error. CDR3 in DNA: TGTGCCAGCAGTGGGGCAACAGGTTCCCCTGAAGCTTTCTTT. Protein product: CASSGATGSPEAFF. The genes are TRBV6-4 and TRBJ1-1, with D possibly TRBD1 on 5 matching bases. CDR1 and CDR2 (germline): MRHNA, SNTAGT. Trimming pared 4 bases from V and 6 bases from J, leaving 15 bases between. This CDR3 contains 14 residues.

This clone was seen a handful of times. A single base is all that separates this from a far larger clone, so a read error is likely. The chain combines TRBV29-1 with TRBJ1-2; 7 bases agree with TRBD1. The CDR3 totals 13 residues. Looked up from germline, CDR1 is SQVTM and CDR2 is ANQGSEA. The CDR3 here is CNAGTDFNYGYTF. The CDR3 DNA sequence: TGCAACGCCGGGACAGATTTTAACTATGGCTACACCTTC.

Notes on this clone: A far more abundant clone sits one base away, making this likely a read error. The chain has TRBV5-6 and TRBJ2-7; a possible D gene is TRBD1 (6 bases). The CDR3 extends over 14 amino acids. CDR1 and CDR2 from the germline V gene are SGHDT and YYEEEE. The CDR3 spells CACSNPGHDYEQYF. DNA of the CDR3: TGTGCCTGCAGCAACCCGGGACACGACTACGAGCAGTACTTC.

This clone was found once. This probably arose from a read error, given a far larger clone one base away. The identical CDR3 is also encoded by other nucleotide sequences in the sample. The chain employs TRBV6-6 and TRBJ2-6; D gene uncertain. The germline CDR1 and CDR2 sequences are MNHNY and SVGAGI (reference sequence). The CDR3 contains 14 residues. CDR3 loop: CASSYSTGANVLTF. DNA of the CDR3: TGTGCAAGCAGTTACTCGACTGGGGCCAACGTCCTGACTTTC.

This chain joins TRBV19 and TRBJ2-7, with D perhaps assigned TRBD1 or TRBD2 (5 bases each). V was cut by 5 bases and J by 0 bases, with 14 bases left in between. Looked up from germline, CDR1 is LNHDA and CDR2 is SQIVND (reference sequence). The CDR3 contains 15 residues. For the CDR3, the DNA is TGTGCCAGTAGTGCAACTAGGGACGGCTCCTACGAGCAGTACTTC. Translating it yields CASSATRDGSYEQYF.

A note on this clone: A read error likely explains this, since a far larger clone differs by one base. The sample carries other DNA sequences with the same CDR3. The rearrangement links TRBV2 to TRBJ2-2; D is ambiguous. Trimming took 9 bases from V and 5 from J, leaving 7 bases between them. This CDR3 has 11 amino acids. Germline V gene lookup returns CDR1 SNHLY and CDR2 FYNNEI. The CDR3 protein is CASRGTGELFF. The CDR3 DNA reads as TGTGCCAGTCGTGGGACCGGGGAGCTGTTTTTT.

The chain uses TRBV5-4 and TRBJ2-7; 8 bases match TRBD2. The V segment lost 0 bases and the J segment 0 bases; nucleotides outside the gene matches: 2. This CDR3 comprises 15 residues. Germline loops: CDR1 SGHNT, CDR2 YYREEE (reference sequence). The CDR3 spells CASSLEGTSSYEQYF. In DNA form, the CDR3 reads TGTGCCAGCAGCTTGGAGGGGACTAGCTCCTACGAGCAGTACTTC.

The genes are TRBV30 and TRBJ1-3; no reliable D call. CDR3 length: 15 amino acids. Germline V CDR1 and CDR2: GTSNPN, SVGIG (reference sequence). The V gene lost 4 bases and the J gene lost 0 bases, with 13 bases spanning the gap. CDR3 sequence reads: CAWTLRSTSGNTIYF. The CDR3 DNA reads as TGTGCCTGGACCCTACGTAGTACCTCTGGAAACACCATATATTTT.

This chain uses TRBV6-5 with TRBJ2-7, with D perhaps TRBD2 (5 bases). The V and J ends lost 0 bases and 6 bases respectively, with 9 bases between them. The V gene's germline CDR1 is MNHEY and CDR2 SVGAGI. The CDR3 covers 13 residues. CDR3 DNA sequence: TGTGCCAGCAGTTACTCGATTCGGGGCGAGCAGTACTTC. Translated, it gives CASSYSIRGEQYF.

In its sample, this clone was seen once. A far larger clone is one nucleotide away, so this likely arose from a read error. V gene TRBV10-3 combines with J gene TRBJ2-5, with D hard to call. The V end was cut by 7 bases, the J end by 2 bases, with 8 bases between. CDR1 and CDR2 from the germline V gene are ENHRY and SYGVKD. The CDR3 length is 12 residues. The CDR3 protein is CAINGQQETQYF. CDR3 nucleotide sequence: TGTGCCATCAATGGGCAGCAAGAGACCCAGTACTTC.

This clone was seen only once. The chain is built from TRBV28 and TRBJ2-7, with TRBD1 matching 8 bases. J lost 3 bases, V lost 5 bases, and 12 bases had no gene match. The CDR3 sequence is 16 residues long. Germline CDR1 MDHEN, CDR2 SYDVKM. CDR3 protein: CASSGPGTGRFYEQYF. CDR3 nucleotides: TGTGCCAGCAGTGGCCCCGGGACAGGCCGTTTCTACGAGCAGTACTTC.

CDR3 coding DNA: TGCGCCAGCAGCGTGGCCGGGACTCAACAAGAGACCCAGTACTTC. Residues: CASSVAGTQQETQYF. The rearrangement joins TRBV5-1 to TRBJ2-5, with D perhaps TRBD2 (6 bases). CDR1 and CDR2 from the germline V gene are SGHRS and YFSETQ. The CDR3 loop spans 15 amino acids. V lost 4 bases and J 2 bases, leaving 15 bases between the germline ends. The full variable domain, its missing parts supplied by reference TRBV5-1 and TRBJ2-5, is KAGVTQTPRYLIKTRGQQVTLSCSPISGHRSVSWYQQTPGQGLQFLFEYFSETQRNKGNFPGRFSGRQFSNSRSEMNVSTLELGDSALYLCASSVAGTQQETQYFGPGTRLLVL.

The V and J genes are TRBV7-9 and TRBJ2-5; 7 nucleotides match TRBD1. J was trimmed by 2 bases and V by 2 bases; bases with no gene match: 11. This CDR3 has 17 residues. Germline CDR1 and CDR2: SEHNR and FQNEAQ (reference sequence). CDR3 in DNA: TGTGCCAGCAGCTTACGAAACAGGGGTCCTACACAAGAGACCCAGTACTTC. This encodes CASSLRNRGPTQETQYF.

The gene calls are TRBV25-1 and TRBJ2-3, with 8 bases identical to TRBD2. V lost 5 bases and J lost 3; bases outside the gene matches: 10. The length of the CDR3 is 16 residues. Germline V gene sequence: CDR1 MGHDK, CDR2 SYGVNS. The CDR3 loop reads CASSLRAAGVTDTQYF. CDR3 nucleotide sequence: TGTGCCAGCAGTCTGAGAGCAGCGGGAGTTACAGATACGCAGTATTTT.

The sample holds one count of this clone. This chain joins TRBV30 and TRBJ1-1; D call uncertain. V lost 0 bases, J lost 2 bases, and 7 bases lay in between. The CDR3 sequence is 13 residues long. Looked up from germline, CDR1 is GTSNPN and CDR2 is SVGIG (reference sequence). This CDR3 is CAWSVLVNTEAFF. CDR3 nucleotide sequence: TGTGCCTGGAGTGTACTGGTAAACACTGAAGCTTTCTTT. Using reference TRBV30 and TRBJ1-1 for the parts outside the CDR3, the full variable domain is SQTIHQWPATLVQPVGSPLSLECTVEGTSNPNLYWYRQAAGRGLQLLFYSVGIGQISSEVPQNLSASRPQDRQFILSSKKLLLSDSGFYLCAWSVLVNTEAFFGQGTRLTVV.